This T cell receptor beta chain was identified during a study of blood T cell repertoires in COVID-19. Study context: Whether acute or convalescent, the COVID-19 samples came from the United States, Italy and Spain. T cells, B-cell-depleted T cells, or PBMCs supplied cDNA or gDNA.

This CDR3 spans 14 amino acids. In germline, CDR1 is SGHRS, CDR2 YFSETQ. V gave up 3 bases and J gave up 0 bases, with 10 bases separating them. As processed by the authors: Estimation of nucleated cell counts was performed using reference gene primer amplification. TCRdb keeps only in-frame clones here, not all; method: immunoSEQ multiplex PCR. The V and J calls and clone size were taken over from that table, and D and trimming were inferred from the DNA. This table has approximately 410,000 clones, 86% appearing once. The clonotype was recovered from a woman aged 30 to 39 with active or convalescent COVID-19. This sequence joins TRBV5-1 and TRBJ2-7, with D perhaps TRBD1 (6 bases). The specimen sequenced was peripheral blood. This chain's CDR3 is CASSWAGDSYEQYF. CDR3 sequence (DNA): TGCGCCAGCAGCTGGGCAGGGGACTCCTACGAGCAGTACTTC.